This T cell receptor (beta chain) was identified in a study of shared clonotypes between healthy human individuals. The study's findings and limits: Non-shared clonotypes had lower generation probabilities than clonotypes shared by all four sorted-subset donors. What limited the represented genetic and exposure-history diversity was the small number of donors.

This clone was recorded once. The antigen is unknown. The assay was run at deep level. Once extracted for a subset, genomic DNA was divided evenly among several immunoSEQ plates. Data came from immunoSEQ multiplex PCR; TCRdb stores just in-frame clones and leaves some out. The data contain roughly 720,000 clones, 90% of them singletons. The CDR3 loop spans 17 amino acids. V gave up 5 bases and J gave up 3 bases, with 23 bases separating them. CDR1 SGHTA and CDR2 FQGNSA come from the germline V gene. This sequence joins TRBV7-2 and TRBJ2-7; D tentatively reads TRBD1 or TRBD2 (5 bases each). The TCR was taken from a man between 18 and 29 years old in good health. Some clones in this sample may be carry-over from other donors' samples. The sequencing sample was made of memory CD8+ T cells from PBMCs. The subset here: CD45RO+ cells pooled with CCR7-negative TemRA cells. CDR3 nucleotides: TGTGCCAGCAGCATTAGGGAGCCCGGGACCGGAATCTACGAGCAGTACTTC. Protein sequence: CASSIREPGTGIYEQYF.